These 17 T cell receptor beta chains were sequenced from one sample in a study of T cell repertoires in aging, cancer and after chemotherapy. Amplification of TCR beta used genomic DNA extracted from peripheral blood. A mixed TRB-A/B primer pool amplified rearranged TRB by multiplex touch-down PCR. TCRdb re-called the multiplex PCR reads through MiXCR, storing one row per CDR3 protein. The sample yields 2,900 or so distinct CDR3 sequences, roughly a quarter seen once. The material sequenced was blood. The receptors come from a human donor with a solid tumor.

This clonotype is termed medium-sized (0.01 to 0.1%). The chain carries TRBV7-6 and TRBJ2-5, with TRBD2 matching 8 bases. The CDR3 has 15 amino acids. CDR1 and CDR2 (germline): SGHVS, FNYEAQ. V gave up 4 bases and J gave up 4 bases; unmatched junction bases: 8. The CDR3 DNA follows: TGTGCCAGCAGCTATGCCGGGGGGGCTGGAGAGACCCAGTACTTC. Amino acids: CASSYAGGAGETQYF.

This clonotype was seen a few times. The chain uses TRBV7-2 and TRBJ1-5, with D unclear. The CDR3 covers 14 residues. Trimming shortened V by 2 bases and J by 3 bases, and 8 bases separated the two germline ends. Germline CDR1 SGHTA, CDR2 FQGNSA. In DNA form, the CDR3 reads TGTGCCAGCAGCTTAACCCCAGTCAATCAGCCCCAGCATTTT. Amino acid sequence: CASSLTPVNQPQHF.

In its sample, this clonotype was seen a few times. J is TRBJ2-3 and V is TRBV10-3; D is perhaps TRBD2 (6 bases). Trimming removed 4 bases from V and 3 bases from J, with 14 bases in between. The CDR3 is made up of 15 amino acids. Germline lookup yields CDR1 ENHRY and CDR2 SYGVKD. CDR3 bases: TGTGCCATCAGTGCCTCCGGGGAGGAGACAGATACGCAGTATTTT. Residues: CAISASGEETDTQYF.

In its sample, this clonotype is large (0.1 to 1%). The chain is built from TRBV7-6 and TRBJ2-7; D is ambiguous. V was shortened by 1 base and J by 0 bases, with 4 bases between the two germline ends. The CDR3 has 13 residues. Germline CDR1 and CDR2: SGHVS and FNYEAQ. The CDR3 DNA is TGTGCCAGCAGCTTAGACAGCTCCTACGAGCAGTACTTC. Translated: CASSLDSSYEQYF. Using reference TRBV7-6 and TRBJ2-7 for the parts outside the CDR3, the full variable domain is GAGVSQSPRYKVTKRGQDVALRCDPISGHVSLYWYRQALGQGPEFLTYFNYEAQQDKSGLPNDRFSAERPEGSISTLTIQRTEQRDSAMYRCASSLDSSYEQYFGPGTRLTVT.

This clonotype is medium-sized. This sequence joins TRBV6-6 and TRBJ1-1, with D possibly being TRBD1 (6 bases). The CDR3 runs 14 residues. Germline lookup yields CDR1 MNHNY and CDR2 SVGAGI (reference sequence). Trimming cost V 2 bases and J 3 bases, with 10 bases left between them. The DNA of the CDR3 is TGTGCCAGCAGTTACGGGGGGCAGGACACTGAAGCTTTCTTT. Encoded protein: CASSYGGQDTEAFF.

Judged by abundance, this clonotype is medium-sized. The genes are TRBV20-1 and TRBJ2-3; maybe TRBD1 (6 bases). Germline V lookup: CDR1 DFQATT, CDR2 SNEGSKA (reference sequence). The ends were cut back, 1 base at V and 5 bases at J, with 13 bases in the middle. The CDR3 is made up of 14 amino acids. The CDR3 protein is CSARVGAEIDTQYF. Here the CDR3 DNA reads TGCAGTGCTAGAGTGGGGGCCGAGATAGATACGCAGTATTTT.

This clonotype was seen only a few times. V and J are TRBV7-2 and TRBJ2-2, with D possibly being TRBD2 (5 bases). V dropped 6 bases and J dropped 5 bases, with 13 bases sitting between them. The CDR3 has 14 amino acids. Germline V gene lookup returns CDR1 SGHTA and CDR2 FQGNSA. The CDR3 here is CASRASGVTGELFF. The CDR3 DNA is TGTGCCAGCAGGGCTTCCGGGGTTACCGGGGAGCTGTTTTTT. Variable domain in full (rest from reference TRBV7-2 and TRBJ2-2): GAGVSQSPSNKVTEKGKDVELRCDPISGHTALYWYRQSLGQGLEFLIYFQGNSAPDKSGLPSDRFSAERTGGSVSTLTIQRTQQEDSAVYLCASRASGVTGELFFGEGSRLTVL.

The V and J genes are TRBV6-5 and TRBJ2-7; D is perhaps TRBD1 (6 bases). The germline V gene has CDR1 MNHEY and CDR2 SVGAGI. Trimming removed 5 bases from V and 3 bases from J, with 20 bases in between. CDR3 length: 16 amino acids. The CDR3 region has the DNA TGTGCCAGCAGTGAGTCTGGTGGGACAAGATTCTACGAGCAGTACTTC. It encodes CASSESGGTRFYEQYF.

By share, this clonotype ranks as medium-sized (0.01 to 0.1%). The chain has TRBV30 and TRBJ1-6, with 7 bases identical to TRBD1. The trim removed 3 bases at V and 6 bases at J, leaving 11 bases unmatched. The CDR3 sequence is 16 residues long. CDR1 and CDR2 (germline): GTSNPN, SVGIG (reference sequence). CDR3 region: CAWSRLRDRVNSPLHF. CDR3 nucleotides: TGTGCCTGGAGCCGACTACGGGACAGAGTTAATTCACCCCTCCACTTT.

By proportion, this clonotype is medium-sized. The V and J genes are TRBV6-2 or TRBV6-3 and TRBJ2-7; a weak D match, TRBD1 (6 bases). V was shortened by 5 bases and J by 5 bases, with 16 bases between the two germline ends. CDR1 MNHEY and CDR2 SVGEGT come from the germline V gene. The CDR3 contains 14 residues. The chain's CDR3 is CASSIPRDTNEQYF. CDR3 sequence (DNA): TGTGCCAGCAGTATCCCCCGGGACACCAACGAGCAGTACTTC.

The chain uses TRBV4-2 and TRBJ1-2; no definite D call. The germline CDR1 and CDR2 sequences are LGHNA and YNFKEQ. This CDR3 region has 17 residues. V lost 1 base, J lost 2 bases, and 17 bases lay in between. The CDR3 bases are TGTGCCAGCAGCCAAGCCCCTCGTCCCCTCCCCAACTATGGCTACACCTTC. It specifies CASSQAPRPLPNYGYTF.

This clonotype is medium-sized. The rearrangement links TRBV12-3 or TRBV12-4 to TRBJ2-7; 7 nucleotides agree with TRBD1. The CDR3 sequence is 12 residues long. V gave up 6 bases and J gave up 6 bases; unmatched junction bases: 5. The CDR3: CASRSTGAEQYF. CDR3 nucleotide sequence: TGTGCCAGCAGATCCACAGGGGCCGAGCAGTACTTC.

This clonotype ranks as medium-sized (0.01 to 0.1%). The V gene is TRBV6-1, the J gene TRBJ2-7; 9 positions match TRBD1. The length of the CDR3 is 14 residues. Germline V gene lookup returns CDR1 MNHNS and CDR2 SASEGT. With V trimmed by 4 bases and J by 6 bases, 7 bases remained unmatched. CDR3 protein: CASSARDRESEQYF. The CDR3 DNA reads TGTGCCAGCAGTGCTCGGGACAGGGAATCCGAGCAGTACTTC.

The chain carries TRBV5-1 and TRBJ2-1; TRBD2 might be the D (6 bases). Trimming pared 2 bases from V and 3 bases from J, leaving 15 bases between. Germline V gene lookup returns CDR1 SGHRS and CDR2 YFSETQ. The CDR3 runs 16 residues. The CDR3 DNA is TGCGCCAGCAGCTTAGGAGGGCAGATGTTCTACAATGAGCAGTTCTTC. Its translation is CASSLGGQMFYNEQFF.

The gene calls are TRBV4-2 and TRBJ1-5; D unresolved. Looked up from germline, CDR1 is LGHNA and CDR2 is YNFKEQ. The CDR3 runs to 14 residues. V shed 3 bases and J shed 6 bases, with 12 bases lying between them. The CDR3 region has the DNA TGTGCCAGCAGCCAGGGAGGTGACGGTCAGCCCCAGCATTTT. It specifies CASSQGGDGQPQHF.

The chain employs TRBV7-6 and TRBJ2-1, with 9 positions matching TRBD2. Per germline, CDR1 SGHVS and CDR2 FNYEAQ. The CDR3 totals 15 residues. With 3 bases clipped from V and 10 bases from J, the junction kept 10 bases outside the gene matches. DNA of the CDR3: TGTGCCAGCAGCTTGGGATTAGCGGGGGAGGACGAGCAGTTCTTC. It yields the protein CASSLGLAGEDEQFF.

V usage is TRBV4-2 and J usage is TRBJ1-2; the match to TRBD1 covers 8 bases. Germline-derived CDR1 and CDR2 are LGHNA and YNFKEQ. V dropped 4 bases and J dropped 3; count of bases not matched to a gene: 7. This CDR3 has 15 residues. CDR3 sequence: CASSRPDREDYGYTF. The CDR3 DNA sequence: TGTGCCAGCAGCCGCCCGGACAGGGAGGACTATGGCTACACCTTC.